Below are 6 T cell receptor beta chains sequenced from a single sample in a study of regulatory T cells in long-lasting Graves disease. Time point reported: newly diagnosed GD, antithyroid drugs for less than 3 months. PBMC-extracted RNA yielded the TCR library. Through Arm-PCR of CDR3 regions and iRepertoire HTBI primers, TCR beta libraries were built. TCRdb redid the calling of the multiplex PCR reads with MiXCR, one entry per CDR3 protein. Of 400,000 to 550,000 distinct CDR3 sequences in the sample, 15% were seen once. Another study also made use of these data, one on T cells in Graves' hyperthyroidism and ophthalmopathy.

Source: peripheral blood mononuclear cells (PBMCs), taken at new diagnosis, from a patient treated with antithyroid drugs. All receptors derive from a woman aged 25-40 years with Graves disease.

This clonotype was counted many times. CDR3 bases: TGTGCCAGCAGCCAGTTCCATAGCGGTTTCGCCCCGGACGAGCAGTACTTC. It translates to CASSQFHSGFAPDEQYF. The V and J genes are TRBV7-2 and TRBJ2-7; tentative D call: TRBD2 (6 bases). The length of the CDR3 is 17 residues. In germline, CDR1 is SGHTA, CDR2 FQGNSA. V lost 5 bases, J lost 5 bases, and 25 bases lay in between.

This clonotype was counted ten times or more. The V gene is TRBV11-3, the J gene TRBJ2-2, with 12 bases lining up with TRBD2. Looked up from germline, CDR1 is SGHNT and CDR2 is YENEEA. This CDR3 spans 15 amino acids. Germline trimming cut 5 bases from V and 7 bases from J; bases unmatched to any gene: 5. This CDR3 is CASSLGLAGYGELFF. DNA for the CDR3: TGTGCCAGCAGCCTGGGACTAGCGGGCTACGGGGAGCTGTTTTTT. Together with reference TRBV11-3 and TRBJ2-2, the CDR3 gives the full variable domain: EAGVVQSPRYKIIEKKQPVAFWCNPISGHNTLYWYLQNLGQGPELLIRYENEEAVDDSQLPKDRFSAERLKGVDSTLKIQPAELGDSAVYLCASSLGLAGYGELFFGEGSRLTVL.

This clonotype was found many times. The rearrangement joins TRBV18 to TRBJ1-2; 8 nucleotides match TRBD1. V was pared by 3 bases and J by 3 bases, with 3 bases of the junction left unmatched. The CDR3 extends over 14 amino acids. Germline V lookup: CDR1 KGHSH, CDR2 LQKENI. In nucleotides, the CDR3 is TGTGCCAGCTCACCGATGGGACAGGACTATGGCTACACCTTC. Translation: CASSPMGQDYGYTF.

This clonotype has ten or more counts. The V and J genes are TRBV24-1 and TRBJ2-1; TRBD2 matches 9 bases. The CDR3 spans 16 residues. Germline loops: CDR1 KGHDR, CDR2 SFDVKD. J lost 9 bases, V lost 0 bases, and 8 bases had no gene match. The CDR3 sequence is CATSDLAGGPGGEQFF. In nucleotides, the CDR3 is TGTGCCACCAGTGATTTGGCGGGAGGGCCTGGGGGTGAGCAGTTCTTC.

In regard to this clonotype: Without the conserved terminal phenylalanine or tryptophan, this CDR3 likely stems from a read error. The chain carries TRBV7-8 and TRBJ2-1, with 8 bases matching TRBD1. CDR1 and CDR2 from the germline V gene are SGHVS and FQNEAQ. The CDR3 is 15 residues long. The ends lost 7 bases at V and 8 bases at J; junction bases unmatched: 13. This chain's CDR3 is CASTLRQGILYEQFL. CDR3 coding DNA: TGTGCCAGCACCCTCCGACAGGGGATTTTGTATGAGCAGTTCCTC.

The rearrangement links TRBV24-1 to TRBJ2-3, with 7 bases aligning to TRBD1. This CDR3 region has 14 residues. Germline values: CDR1 KGHDR, CDR2 SFDVKD. V dropped 7 bases and J dropped 4; count of bases not matched to a gene: 7. The CDR3 DNA reads as TGTGCCACCAGCGACAGGGTCCCCCCAGATACGCAGTATTTT. Its protein is CATSDRVPPDTQYF.